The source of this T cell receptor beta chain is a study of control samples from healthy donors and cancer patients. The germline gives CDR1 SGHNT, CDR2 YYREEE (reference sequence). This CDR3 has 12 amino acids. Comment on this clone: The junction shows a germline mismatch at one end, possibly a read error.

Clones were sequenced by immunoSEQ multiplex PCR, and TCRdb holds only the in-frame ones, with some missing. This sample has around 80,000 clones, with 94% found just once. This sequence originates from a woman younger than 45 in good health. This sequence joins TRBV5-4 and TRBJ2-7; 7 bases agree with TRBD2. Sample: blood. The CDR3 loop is CASSSSGKGGHF. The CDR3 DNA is TGTGCCAGCAGCTCGTCAGGGAAGGGAGGGCACTTC.